Below are 11 T cell receptor beta chains sequenced from a single sample in a study of T-cell reconstitution after alpha-beta-depleted transplantation in children. Unique molecular identifiers were built into the TCRbeta library. TCRdb reprocessed the PCR reads via MiXCR and lists one record per CDR3 protein. This sample yields some 490,000 distinct CDR3 sequences, of which roughly an eighth are seen a single time; over 5.5% belongs to the top ten. The source material was PBMCs from the stem cell graft donor, sampled from the stem cell graft. These receptors were obtained from a human donor who donated a stem cell graft to a child with combined immunodeficiency.

The chain uses TRBV6-5 and TRBJ2-1; a possible D gene is TRBD1 (5 bases). Trimming removed 3 bases from V and 5 bases from J, with 20 bases in between. Germline CDR1 reads MNHEY; CDR2 reads SVGAGI. The CDR3 consists of 17 residues. As DNA, the CDR3 is TGTGCCAGCAGTTATGGTTTTATAGGGGATGGGGACAATGAGCAGTTCTTC. This encodes CASSYGFIGDGDNEQFF.

The chain has TRBV11-2 and TRBJ2-5; 16 bases map to TRBD2. The germline CDR1 and CDR2 sequences are SGHAT and FQNNGV. The CDR3 has 20 residues. Trimming took 0 bases from V and 2 from J; bases not matched to a gene: 9. CDR3: CASSLEGTSGRAGIQETQYF. DNA for the CDR3: TGTGCCAGCAGCTTAGAGGGGACTAGCGGGAGGGCCGGGATACAAGAGACCCAGTACTTC.

Many counts were recorded for this clonotype. This chain uses TRBV11-2 with TRBJ2-3; D is unresolved. Trimming pared 5 bases from V and 5 bases from J, leaving 11 bases between. CDR1 SGHAT and CDR2 FQNNGV come from the germline V gene. CDR3 length: 13 amino acids. CDR3 DNA sequence: TGTGCCAGCAGCCCAGAGAACCAAGATACGCAGTATTTT. Amino acid sequence: CASSPENQDTQYF.

This chain joins TRBV12-3 or TRBV12-4 and TRBJ2-2; 12 bases are shared with TRBD2. Trimming cost V 4 bases and J 0 bases; bases outside gene matches: 12. This CDR3 contains 20 residues. The CDR3 DNA reads TGTGCCAGCAGTTGGTTGGGCGGGACTAGCGGGCCCGCGAACACCGGGGAGCTGTTTTTT. Translation gives CASSWLGGTSGPANTGELFF.

This clonotype was seen only a few times. The chain recombines TRBV3-1 with TRBJ2-3; no clear D gene. The CDR3 has 13 amino acids. Trimming shortened V by 0 bases and J by 6 bases, and 7 bases separated the two germline ends. CDR1 is LGHDT and CDR2 is YNNKEL in the germline V gene (reference sequence). As DNA, the CDR3 is TGTGCCAGCAGCCAAGATCGGCAGGATACGCAGTATTTT. Residues: CASSQDRQDTQYF.

V is TRBV7-2 and J is TRBJ1-2; 7 bases line up with TRBD1. The CDR3 covers 13 residues. Germline V gene lookup returns CDR1 SGHTA and CDR2 FQGNSA. V was clipped by 4 bases and J by 8 bases; unmatched bases: 7. DNA for the CDR3: TGTGCCAGCAGCTCATCGGCCAGGGGGGGCTACACCTTC. Residues: CASSSSARGGYTF.

This clonotype occurred once. A read error may be the cause here, since a much bigger clone is one base away. The chain joins TRBV9 to TRBJ2-7; D assignment may be TRBD1 or TRBD2 (6 bases each). The CDR3 extends over 13 amino acids. Trimming took 0 bases from V and 6 from J, leaving 10 bases between them. Germline V gene sequence: CDR1 SGDLS, CDR2 YYNGEE. The CDR3 coding sequence is TGTGCCAGCAGCGTAGCTTGGGGGGCCGAGCAGTACTTC. This translates into CASSVAWGAEQYF.

A few counts support this clonotype. The rearrangement joins TRBV24-1 to TRBJ2-3; 10 bases map to TRBD1. The CDR3 is 16 amino acids. The V segment lost 6 bases and the J segment 2 bases; nucleotides outside the gene matches: 7. CDR1 is KGHDR, CDR2 SFDVKD, per germline. CDR3 residues: CATSSTGTGATDTQYF. The CDR3 bases are TGTGCCACCAGTTCCACCGGGACAGGGGCCACAGATACGCAGTATTTT.

This clonotype was recorded a few times. The gene calls are TRBV4-2 and TRBJ2-5, with D possibly being TRBD2 (6 bases). CDR3 length equals 13 residues. V lost 4 bases to trimming and J lost 5 bases, with 11 bases between them. Germline V lookup: CDR1 LGHNA, CDR2 YNFKEQ. The CDR3 reads CASSPRLVETQYF. CDR3 nucleotides: TGTGCCAGCAGCCCCCGACTAGTTGAGACCCAGTACTTC.

This clonotype was picked up many times. The V gene is TRBV12-3 or TRBV12-4, the J gene TRBJ1-1, with 11 bases lining up with TRBD1. CDR3 length: 15 amino acids. The trim removed 2 bases at V and 4 bases at J, leaving 3 bases unmatched. The DNA for the CDR3 is TGTGCCAGCAGTTTAATCGGGACAGGGGGCACTGAAGCTTTCTTT. It specifies CASSLIGTGGTEAFF.

This clonotype was counted at least ten times. The V call is TRBV11-1, the J call TRBJ2-1; perhaps TRBD2 as D (6 bases). Germline assignment: CDR1 SGHAT and CDR2 FQDESV (reference sequence). Trimming cost V 0 bases and J 5 bases, with 8 bases left between them. The CDR3 is 14 residues long. The CDR3 reads CASSLAWRDNEQFF. The DNA of the CDR3 is TGTGCCAGCAGCTTAGCGTGGAGGGACAATGAGCAGTTCTTC.